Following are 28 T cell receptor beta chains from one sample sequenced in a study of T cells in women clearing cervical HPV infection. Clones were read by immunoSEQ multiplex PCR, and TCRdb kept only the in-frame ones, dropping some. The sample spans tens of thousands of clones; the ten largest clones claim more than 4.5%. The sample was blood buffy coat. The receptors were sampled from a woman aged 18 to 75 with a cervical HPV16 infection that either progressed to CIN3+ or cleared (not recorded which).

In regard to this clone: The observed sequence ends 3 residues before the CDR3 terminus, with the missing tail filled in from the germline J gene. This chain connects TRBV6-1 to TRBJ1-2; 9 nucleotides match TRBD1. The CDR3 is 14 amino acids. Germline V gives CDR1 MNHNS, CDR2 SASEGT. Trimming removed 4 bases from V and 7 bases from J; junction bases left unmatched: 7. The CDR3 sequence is CASSVHRGQSGYTF. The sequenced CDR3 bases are TGTGCCAGCAGTGTCCACAGGGGGCAAAGTGGC.

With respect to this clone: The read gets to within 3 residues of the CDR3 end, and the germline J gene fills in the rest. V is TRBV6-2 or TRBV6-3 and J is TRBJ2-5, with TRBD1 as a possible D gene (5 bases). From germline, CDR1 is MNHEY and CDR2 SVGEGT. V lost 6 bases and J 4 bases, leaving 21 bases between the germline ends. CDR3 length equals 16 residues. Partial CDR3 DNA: TGTGCCAGCAGCTTCCGGTACAGGCGGACGGGAGAGACC. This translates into CASSFRYRRTGET. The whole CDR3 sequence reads CASSFRYRRTGETQYF.

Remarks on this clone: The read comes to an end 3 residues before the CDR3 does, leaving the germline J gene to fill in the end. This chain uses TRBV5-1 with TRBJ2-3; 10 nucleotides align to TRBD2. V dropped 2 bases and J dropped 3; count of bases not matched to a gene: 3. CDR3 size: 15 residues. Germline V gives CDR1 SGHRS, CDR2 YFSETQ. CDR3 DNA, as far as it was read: TGCGCCAGCAGCTTAGCGGGGGGGTTTACAGATACG. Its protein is CASSLAGGFTDT. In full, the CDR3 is CASSLAGGFTDTQYF. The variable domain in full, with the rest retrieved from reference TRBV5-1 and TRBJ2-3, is KAGVTQTPRYLIKTRGQQVTLSCSPISGHRSVSWYQQTPGQGLQFLFEYFSETQRNKGNFPGRFSGRQFSNSRSEMNVSTLELGDSALYLCASSLAGGFTDTQYFGPGTRLTVL.

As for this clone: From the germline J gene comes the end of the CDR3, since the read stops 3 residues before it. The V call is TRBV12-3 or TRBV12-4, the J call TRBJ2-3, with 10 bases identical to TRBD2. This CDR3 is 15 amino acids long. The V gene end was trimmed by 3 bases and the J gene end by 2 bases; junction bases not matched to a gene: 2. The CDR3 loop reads CASSFLAGATDTQYF. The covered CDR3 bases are TGTGCCAGCAGTTTTCTAGCGGGGGCCACAGATACG.

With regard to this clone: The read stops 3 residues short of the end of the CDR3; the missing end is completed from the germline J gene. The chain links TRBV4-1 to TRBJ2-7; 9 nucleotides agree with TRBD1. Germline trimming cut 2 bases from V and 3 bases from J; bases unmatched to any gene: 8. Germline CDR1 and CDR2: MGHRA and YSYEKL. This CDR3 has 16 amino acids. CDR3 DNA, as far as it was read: TGCGCCAGCAGCCAAATGACAGGGGGACGAAACTACGAG. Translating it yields CASSQMTGGRNYE. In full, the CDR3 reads CASSQMTGGRNYEQYF.

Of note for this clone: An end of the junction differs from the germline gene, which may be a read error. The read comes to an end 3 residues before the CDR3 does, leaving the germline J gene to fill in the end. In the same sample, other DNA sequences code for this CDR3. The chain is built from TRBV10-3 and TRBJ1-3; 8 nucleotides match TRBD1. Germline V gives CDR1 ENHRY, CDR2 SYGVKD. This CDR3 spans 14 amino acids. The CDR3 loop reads CAITKDRVGNTIYF. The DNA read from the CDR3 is TGTGCCATCACCAAGGACAGGGTTGGAAACACA.

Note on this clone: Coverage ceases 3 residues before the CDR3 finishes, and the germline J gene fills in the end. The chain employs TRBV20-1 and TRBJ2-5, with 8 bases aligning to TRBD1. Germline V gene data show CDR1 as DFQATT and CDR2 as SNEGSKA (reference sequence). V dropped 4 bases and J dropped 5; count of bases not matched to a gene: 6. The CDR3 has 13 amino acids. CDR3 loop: CSATRTGRETQYF. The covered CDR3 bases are TGCAGTGCTACCCGGACAGGGAGGGAGACC.

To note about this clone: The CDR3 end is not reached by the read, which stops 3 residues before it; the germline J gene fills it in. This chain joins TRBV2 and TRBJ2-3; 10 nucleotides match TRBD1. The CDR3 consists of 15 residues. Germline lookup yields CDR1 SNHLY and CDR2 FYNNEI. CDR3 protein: CAIPSGTGERETQYF. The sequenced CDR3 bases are TGTGCCATTCCCTCCGGGACAGGGGAGCGAGAGACG.

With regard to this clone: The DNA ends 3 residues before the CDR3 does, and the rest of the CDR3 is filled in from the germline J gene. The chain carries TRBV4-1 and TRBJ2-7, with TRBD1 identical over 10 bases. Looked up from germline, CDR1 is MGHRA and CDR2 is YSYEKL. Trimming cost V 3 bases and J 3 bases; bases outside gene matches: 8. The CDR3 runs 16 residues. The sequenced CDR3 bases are TGCGCCAGCAGCCAGGAGGACAGGGGGGGAGGCTACGAG. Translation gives CASSQEDRGGGYE. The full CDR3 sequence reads CASSQEDRGGGYEQYF.

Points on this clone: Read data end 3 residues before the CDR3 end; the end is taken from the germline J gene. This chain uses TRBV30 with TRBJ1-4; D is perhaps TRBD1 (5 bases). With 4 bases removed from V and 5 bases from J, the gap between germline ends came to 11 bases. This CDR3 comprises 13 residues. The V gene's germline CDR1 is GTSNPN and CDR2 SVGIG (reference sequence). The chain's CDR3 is CAWNRGENEKLFF. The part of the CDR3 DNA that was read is TGTGCCTGGAATAGAGGGGAGAATGAAAAA.

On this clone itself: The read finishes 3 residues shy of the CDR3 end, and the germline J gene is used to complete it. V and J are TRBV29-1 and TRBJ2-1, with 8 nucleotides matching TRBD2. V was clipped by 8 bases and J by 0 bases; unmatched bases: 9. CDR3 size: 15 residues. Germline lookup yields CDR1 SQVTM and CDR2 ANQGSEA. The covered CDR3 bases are TGCAGCACTCGGGGGGGGGTTAACTCCTACAATGAG. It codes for CSTRGGVNSYNE. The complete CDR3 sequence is CSTRGGVNSYNEQFF.

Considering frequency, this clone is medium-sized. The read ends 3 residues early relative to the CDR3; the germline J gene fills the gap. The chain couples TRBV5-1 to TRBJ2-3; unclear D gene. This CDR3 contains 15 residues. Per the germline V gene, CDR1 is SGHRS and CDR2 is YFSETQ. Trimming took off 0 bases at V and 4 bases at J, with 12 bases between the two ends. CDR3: CASSLAPSEADTQYF. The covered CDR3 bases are TGCGCCAGCAGCTTGGCTCCTAGTGAGGCAGATACG.

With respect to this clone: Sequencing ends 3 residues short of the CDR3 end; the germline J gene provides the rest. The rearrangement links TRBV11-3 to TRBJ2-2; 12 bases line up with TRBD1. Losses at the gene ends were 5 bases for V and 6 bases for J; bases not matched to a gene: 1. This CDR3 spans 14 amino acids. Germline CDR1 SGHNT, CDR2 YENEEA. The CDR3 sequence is CASSRDRGPGELFF. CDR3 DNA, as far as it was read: TGTGCCAGCAGCCGGGACAGGGGGCCCGGGGAG. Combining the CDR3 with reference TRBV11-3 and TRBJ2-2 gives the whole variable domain EAGVVQSPRYKIIEKKQPVAFWCNPISGHNTLYWYLQNLGQGPELLIRYENEEAVDDSQLPKDRFSAERLKGVDSTLKIQPAELGDSAVYLCASSRDRGPGELFFGEGSRLTVL.

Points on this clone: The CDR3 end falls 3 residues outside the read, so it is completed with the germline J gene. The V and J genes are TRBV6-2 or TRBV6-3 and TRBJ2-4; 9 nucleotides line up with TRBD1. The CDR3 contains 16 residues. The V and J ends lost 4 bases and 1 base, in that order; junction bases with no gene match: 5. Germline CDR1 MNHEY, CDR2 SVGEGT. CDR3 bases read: TGTGCCAGCAGTTCCCGGGACAGGGTGGCCAAAAACATT. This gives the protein CASSSRDRVAKNI. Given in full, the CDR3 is CASSSRDRVAKNIQYF.

This CDR3 is CASSYGQANNYGYTF. Partial CDR3 DNA: TGTGCCAGCAGCTACGGACAGGCGAATAACTATGGC. This chain joins TRBV6-2 or TRBV6-3 and TRBJ1-2; 7 nucleotides match TRBD1. The read halts 3 residues ahead of the CDR3 end, with the missing end drawn from the germline J gene. The CDR3 loop spans 15 amino acids. Trimming removed 6 bases from V and 1 base from J; junction bases left unmatched: 8. Germline V gene sequence: CDR1 MNHEY, CDR2 SVGEGT.

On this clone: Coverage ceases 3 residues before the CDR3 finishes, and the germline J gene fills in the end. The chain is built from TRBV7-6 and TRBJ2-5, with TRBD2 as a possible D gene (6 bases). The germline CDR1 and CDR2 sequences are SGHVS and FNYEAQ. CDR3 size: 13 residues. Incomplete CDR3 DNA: TGTGCCAATGGGGGGAGAAACACAGATACC. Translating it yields CANGGRNTDT. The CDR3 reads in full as CANGGRNTDTQYF.

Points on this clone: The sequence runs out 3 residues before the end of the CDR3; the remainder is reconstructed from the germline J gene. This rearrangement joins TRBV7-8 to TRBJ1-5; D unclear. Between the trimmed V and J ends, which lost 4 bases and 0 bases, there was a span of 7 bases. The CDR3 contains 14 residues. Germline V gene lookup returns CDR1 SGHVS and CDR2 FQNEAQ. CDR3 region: CASSSQDSNQPQHF. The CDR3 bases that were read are TGTGCCAGCAGCTCGCAGGATAGCAATCAGCCC.

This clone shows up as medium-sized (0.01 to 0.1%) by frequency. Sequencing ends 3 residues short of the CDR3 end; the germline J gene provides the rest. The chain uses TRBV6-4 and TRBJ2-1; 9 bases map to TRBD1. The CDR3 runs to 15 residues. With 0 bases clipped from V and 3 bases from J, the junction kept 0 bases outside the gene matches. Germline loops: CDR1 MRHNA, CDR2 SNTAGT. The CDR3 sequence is CASSDSTGGYNEQFF. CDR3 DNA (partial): TGTGCCAGCAGTGACTCGACAGGGGGCTACAATGAG.

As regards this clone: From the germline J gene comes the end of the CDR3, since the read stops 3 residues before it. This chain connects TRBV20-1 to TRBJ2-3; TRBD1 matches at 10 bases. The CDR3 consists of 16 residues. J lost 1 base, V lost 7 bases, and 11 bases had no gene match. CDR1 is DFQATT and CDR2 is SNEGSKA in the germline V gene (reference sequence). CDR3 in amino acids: CSVPPTGTGGTDTQYF. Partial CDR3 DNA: TGCAGTGTTCCCCCGACCGGGACAGGGGGCACAGATACG.

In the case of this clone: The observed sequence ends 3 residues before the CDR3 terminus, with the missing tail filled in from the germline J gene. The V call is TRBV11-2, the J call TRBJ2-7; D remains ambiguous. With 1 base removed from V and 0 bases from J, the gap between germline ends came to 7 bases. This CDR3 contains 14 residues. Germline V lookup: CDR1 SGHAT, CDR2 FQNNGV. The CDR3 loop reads CASSLGAPSYEQYF. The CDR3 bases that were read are TGTGCCAGCAGCTTAGGAGCGCCCTCCTACGAG.

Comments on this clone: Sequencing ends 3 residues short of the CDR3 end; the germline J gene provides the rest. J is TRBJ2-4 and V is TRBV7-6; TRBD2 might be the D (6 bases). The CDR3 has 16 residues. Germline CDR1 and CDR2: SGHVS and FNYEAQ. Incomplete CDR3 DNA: TGTGCCAGCAGCCCTGGGACCACTAATCCGGACTATGGT. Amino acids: CASSPGTTNPDYG. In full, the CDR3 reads CASSPGTTNPDYGQYF.

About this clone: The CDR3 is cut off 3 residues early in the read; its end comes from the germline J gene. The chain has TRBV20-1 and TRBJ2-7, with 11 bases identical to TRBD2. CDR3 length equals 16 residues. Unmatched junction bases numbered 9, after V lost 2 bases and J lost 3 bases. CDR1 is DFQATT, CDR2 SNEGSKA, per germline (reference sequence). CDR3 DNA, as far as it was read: TGCAGTGCTAGATCCCTGACTAGCGGGGATTACTACGAG. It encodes CSARSLTSGDYYE. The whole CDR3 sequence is CSARSLTSGDYYEQYF.

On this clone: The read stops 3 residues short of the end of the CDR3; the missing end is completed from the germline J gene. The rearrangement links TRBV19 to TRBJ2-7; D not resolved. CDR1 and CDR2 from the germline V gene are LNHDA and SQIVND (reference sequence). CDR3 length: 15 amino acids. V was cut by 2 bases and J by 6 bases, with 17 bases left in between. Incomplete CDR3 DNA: TGTGCCAGTAGTATAAGGTCCTCAGGATTTGCCGAG. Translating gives CASSIRSSGFAE. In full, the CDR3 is CASSIRSSGFAEQYF.

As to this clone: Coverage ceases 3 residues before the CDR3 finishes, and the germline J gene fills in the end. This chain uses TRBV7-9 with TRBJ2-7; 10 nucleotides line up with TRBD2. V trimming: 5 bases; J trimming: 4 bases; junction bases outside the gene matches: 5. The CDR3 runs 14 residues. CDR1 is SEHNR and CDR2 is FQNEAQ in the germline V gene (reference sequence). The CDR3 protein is CASSAASGGYEQYF. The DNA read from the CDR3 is TGTGCCAGCAGCGCCGCTAGCGGGGGATACGAG.

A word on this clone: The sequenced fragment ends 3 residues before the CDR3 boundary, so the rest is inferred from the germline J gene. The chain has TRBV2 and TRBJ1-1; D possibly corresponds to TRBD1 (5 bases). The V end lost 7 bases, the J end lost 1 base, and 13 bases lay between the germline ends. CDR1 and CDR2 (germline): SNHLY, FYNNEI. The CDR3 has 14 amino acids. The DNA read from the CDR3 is TGTGCCAGCATTCGACAGACCCCGAACACTGAA. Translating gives CASIRQTPNTE. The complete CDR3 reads CASIRQTPNTEAFF.

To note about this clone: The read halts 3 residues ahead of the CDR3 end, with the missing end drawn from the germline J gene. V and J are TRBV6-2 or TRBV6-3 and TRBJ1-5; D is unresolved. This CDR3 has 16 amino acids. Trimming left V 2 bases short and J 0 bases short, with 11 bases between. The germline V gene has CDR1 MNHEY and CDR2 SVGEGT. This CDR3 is CASSYLELVSNQPQHF. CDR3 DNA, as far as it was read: TGTGCCAGCAGTTACCTTGAACTGGTTAGCAATCAGCCC.

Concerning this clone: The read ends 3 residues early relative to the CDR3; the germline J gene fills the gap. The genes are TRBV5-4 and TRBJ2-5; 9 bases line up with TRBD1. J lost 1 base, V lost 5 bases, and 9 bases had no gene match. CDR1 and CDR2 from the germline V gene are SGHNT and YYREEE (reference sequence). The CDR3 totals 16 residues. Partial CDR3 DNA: TGTGCCAGCAGTTCCGGGACAGGGCCTCTCCAAGAGACC. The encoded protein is CASSSGTGPLQET. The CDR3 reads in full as CASSSGTGPLQETQYF.

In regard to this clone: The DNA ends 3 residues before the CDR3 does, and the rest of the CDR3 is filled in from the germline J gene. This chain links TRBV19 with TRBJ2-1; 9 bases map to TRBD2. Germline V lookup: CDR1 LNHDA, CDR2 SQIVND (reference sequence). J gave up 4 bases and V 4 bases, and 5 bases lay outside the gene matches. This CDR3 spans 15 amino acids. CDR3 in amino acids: CASSKRAGGYNEQFF. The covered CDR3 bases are TGTGCCAGTAGTAAAAGGGCGGGGGGGTACAATGAG.